The 22 T cell receptor beta chains below all came from one sample that was sequenced in a study of CD8 T cells in ankylosing spondylitis. Each CDR3 protein is one row after TCRdb ran MiXCR on the 5' RACE reads. The sample has 100,000 to 150,000 distinct CDR3 sequences; 6.5% to 9% are singletons. The material sequenced was blood, either unsorted or a sorted T cell fraction (not recorded which). These receptors all come from a male donor with ankylosing spondylitis or in good health (not recorded which).

This clonotype appeared many times. The chain is built from TRBV20-1 and TRBJ2-7; 8 positions match TRBD1. Per germline, CDR1 DFQATT and CDR2 SNEGSKA (reference sequence). The length of the CDR3 is 11 residues. J gave up 3 bases and V 5 bases, and 0 bases lay outside the gene matches. The CDR3 DNA reads as TGCAGTGCTGACAGGGGCTACGAGCAGTACTTC. Its protein is CSADRGYEQYF.

The rearrangement uses TRBV18 and TRBJ1-6; 9 bases map to TRBD1. Germline values: CDR1 KGHSH, CDR2 LQKENI. The CDR3 totals 16 residues. Unmatched junction bases numbered 10, after V lost 3 bases and J lost 10 bases. Here the CDR3 reads CASSPRTGDNGSPLHF. The CDR3 region has the DNA TGTGCCAGCTCACCCAGGACAGGGGATAACGGATCACCCCTCCACTTT.

This clonotype appeared many times. The V call is TRBV5-8, the J call TRBJ2-2; weak D call: TRBD1 (6 bases). The CDR3 has 15 amino acids. Deletions cut 5 bases from V and 3 bases from J, with 14 bases between. CDR1 is SGHTS, CDR2 YDEGEE, per germline. CDR3 sequence reads: CASSFDRTYTGELFF. CDR3 DNA: TGTGCCAGCAGTTTTGACAGGACGTACACCGGGGAGCTGTTTTTT.

This chain uses TRBV10-3 with TRBJ2-1, with TRBD1 matching over 9 bases. This CDR3 comprises 15 residues. Germline V gene data show CDR1 as ENHRY and CDR2 as SYGVKD. V was clipped by 7 bases and J by 5 bases; unmatched bases: 9. Written as DNA, the CDR3 is TGTGCCATCACCCGGGGACAGGGTCGTGACAATGAGCAGTTCTTC. Translation gives CAITRGQGRDNEQFF.

There are a few counts of this clonotype. The chain links TRBV19 to TRBJ1-4, with D maybe TRBD1 (6 bases). This CDR3 region has 15 residues. Trimming stripped 7 bases from V and 0 bases from J, with 12 bases between. Germline values: CDR1 LNHDA, CDR2 SQIVND (reference sequence). The CDR3 protein is CASINSGATNEKLFF. DNA for the CDR3: TGTGCCAGTATTAATTCAGGGGCAACTAATGAAAAACTGTTTTTT.

The genes are TRBV10-3 and TRBJ2-3; TRBD2 agrees at 12 bases. The CDR3 runs to 19 residues. Germline trimming cut 6 bases from V and 0 bases from J; bases unmatched to any gene: 13. CDR1 is ENHRY, CDR2 SYGVKD, per germline. The CDR3 protein is CAIRGGAGTSGPSTDTQYF. CDR3 bases: TGTGCCATCAGGGGGGGGGCCGGGACTAGCGGGCCGAGCACAGATACGCAGTATTTT.

A remark on this clonotype: A much larger clonotype is one base distant, so this may be a read error. J is TRBJ1-2 and V is TRBV29-1, with 12 bases matching TRBD1. Germline values: CDR1 SQVTM, CDR2 ANQGSEA. The length of the CDR3 is 14 residues. This chain's CDR3 is CGVAGTGGGYGYTF. In DNA, the CDR3 is TGCGGCGTTGCAGGGACAGGGGGCGGCTATGGCTACACCTTC.

Many counts were recorded for this clonotype. This chain uses TRBV5-6 with TRBJ1-6; D might be TRBD1 (5 bases). The CDR3 totals 16 residues. V dropped 4 bases and J dropped 6 bases, with 17 bases sitting between them. Germline CDR1 is SGHDT and CDR2 is YYEEEE. Here the CDR3 reads CASSIVTGRTNSPLHF. In DNA, the CDR3 is TGTGCCAGCAGCATAGTTACGGGACGGACTAATTCACCCCTCCACTTT.

This clonotype was seen at least ten times. The rearrangement uses TRBV20-1 and TRBJ2-7; tentatively, D is TRBD1 (5 bases). The CDR3 extends over 13 amino acids. From germline, CDR1 is DFQATT and CDR2 SNEGSKA (reference sequence). V lost 1 base and J lost 3, with 10 bases in between. The CDR3 DNA sequence: TGCAGTGCTAGAGGCCCGACAGACTACGAGCAGTACTTC. It yields the protein CSARGPTDYEQYF.

Note on this clonotype: A single base separates this from a much larger clone, so it may be a read error. The gene calls are TRBV12-3 or TRBV12-4 and TRBJ2-3; D might be TRBD1 (5 bases). V was shortened by 8 bases and J by 0 bases, with 21 bases between the two germline ends. The CDR3 totals 17 residues. Here the CDR3 DNA reads TGTGCCAGCGCCCAGGGCAGCGTCTTTACTAGCACAGATACGCAGTATTTT. Translating gives CASAQGSVFTSTDTQYF.

The table lists this clonotype with many counts. The J gene is TRBJ2-5, the V gene TRBV5-1; D unresolved. V was pared by 0 bases and J by 2 bases, with 11 bases between. Germline V lookup: CDR1 SGHRS, CDR2 YFSETQ. This CDR3 region has 15 residues. The CDR3 sequence is CASSLADGRQETQYF. CDR3 sequence (DNA): TGCGCCAGCAGCTTGGCCGACGGAAGACAAGAGACCCAGTACTTC.

This clonotype was observed many times. The V and J genes are TRBV24-1 and TRBJ2-3; possibly TRBD2 for D (6 bases). This CDR3 spans 16 amino acids. V dropped 4 bases and J dropped 4 bases, with 17 bases sitting between them. The germline gives CDR1 KGHDR, CDR2 SFDVKD. CDR3 protein: CATSDLGPGGSDTQYF. CDR3 nucleotide sequence: TGTGCCACCAGTGACCTGGGACCAGGAGGGTCAGATACGCAGTATTTT.

This clonotype was seen repeatedly, ten times or more. The CDR3 region is CASSSTGTGDGEQYF. In DNA form, the CDR3 reads TGTGCCAGCAGCTCTACCGGGACAGGGGATGGCGAGCAGTACTTC. The gene calls are TRBV7-6 and TRBJ2-7; the match to TRBD1 covers 10 bases. This CDR3 comprises 15 residues. The germline gives CDR1 SGHVS, CDR2 FNYEAQ. The V and J ends lost 4 bases and 6 bases, in that order; junction bases with no gene match: 9.

This clonotype was picked up many times. This rearrangement joins TRBV7-8 to TRBJ2-4, with D possibly matching TRBD2 (6 bases). CDR1 is SGHVS and CDR2 is FQNEAQ in the germline V gene. The CDR3 contains 16 residues. V lost 4 bases and J lost 1, with 14 bases in between. In DNA, the CDR3 is TGTGCCAGCAGCTCGCGGGATACTAGGGCCAAAAACATTCAGTACTTC. Amino acids: CASSSRDTRAKNIQYF. Variable domain in full (rest from reference TRBV7-8 and TRBJ2-4): GAGVSQSPRYKVAKRGQDVALRCDPISGHVSLFWYQQALGQGPEFLTYFQNEAQLDKSGLPSDRFFAERPEGSVSTLKIQRTQQEDSAVYLCASSSRDTRAKNIQYFGAGTRLSVL.

This clonotype was observed many times. This chain uses TRBV18 with TRBJ1-1; TRBD1 matches 7 bases. Trimming removed 4 bases from V and 6 bases from J; junction bases left unmatched: 11. Germline V CDR1 and CDR2: KGHSH, LQKENI. CDR3 size: 15 residues. For the CDR3, the DNA is TGTGCCAGCTCACTCCATTGGGGAGGGGGCTCTGAAGCTTTCTTT. Translating gives CASSLHWGGGSEAFF.

At least ten counts were recorded for this clonotype. The chain joins TRBV5-6 to TRBJ1-1; perhaps TRBD1 as D (6 bases). Germline V CDR1 and CDR2: SGHDT, YYEEEE. The CDR3 totals 16 residues. Trimming took off 5 bases at V and 0 bases at J, with 17 bases between the two ends. The CDR3, as DNA: TGTGCCAGCAGTTACAGGCTGACAGGTCTGAACACTGAAGCTTTCTTT. Its protein is CASSYRLTGLNTEAFF.

This clonotype appeared many times. The chain combines TRBV5-1 with TRBJ2-7, with D perhaps assigned TRBD1 or TRBD2 (5 bases each). The germline V gene encodes CDR1 SGHRS and CDR2 YFSETQ. V was cut by 7 bases and J by 1 base, with 15 bases left in between. The CDR3 totals 14 residues. The CDR3 region has the DNA TGCGCCAGCTCTCCGGGGCGACATTCCTACGAGCAGTACTTC. Translation gives CASSPGRHSYEQYF. Combining the CDR3 with reference TRBV5-1 and TRBJ2-7 gives the whole variable domain KAGVTQTPRYLIKTRGQQVTLSCSPISGHRSVSWYQQTPGQGLQFLFEYFSETQRNKGNFPGRFSGRQFSNSRSEMNVSTLELGDSALYLCASSPGRHSYEQYFGPGTRLTVT.

This clonotype has only a few counts. The chain joins TRBV12-3 or TRBV12-4 to TRBJ2-3; D is unclear. There are 14 residues in the CDR3. The V gene lost 5 bases and the J gene lost 0 bases, with 9 bases spanning the gap. This CDR3 is CASSLEISTDTQYF. Written as DNA, the CDR3 is TGTGCCAGCAGTCTAGAGATTAGCACAGATACGCAGTATTTT.

The rearrangement links TRBV2 to TRBJ2-3; 7 nucleotides line up with TRBD2. The V gene end was trimmed by 6 bases and the J gene end by 2 bases; junction bases not matched to a gene: 2. This CDR3 has 13 amino acids. Germline V gene sequence: CDR1 SNHLY, CDR2 FYNNEI. CDR3 residues: CASRGGFTDTQYF. The CDR3, as DNA: TGTGCCAGCAGGGGGGGGTTCACAGATACGCAGTATTTT.

This clonotype appeared many times. The rearrangement joins TRBV2 to TRBJ2-6; D remains unclear. Trimming pared 6 bases from V and 3 bases from J, leaving 9 bases between. The CDR3 contains 14 residues. CDR1 and CDR2 (germline): SNHLY, FYNNEI. CDR3 DNA sequence: TGTGCCAGCAGAAACATGGTTGGGGCCAACGTCCTGACTTTC. It translates to CASRNMVGANVLTF.

This clonotype was counted at least ten times. The J gene is TRBJ1-2, the V gene TRBV5-1; D might be TRBD1 (5 bases). This CDR3 comprises 12 residues. Trimming removed 2 bases at V and 8 bases at J, with 10 bases between. Germline assignment: CDR1 SGHRS and CDR2 YFSETQ. The CDR3 spells CASSFSGYGYTF. CDR3 in DNA: TGCGCCAGCAGCTTCTCAGGGTACGGCTACACCTTC.

Ten or more counts support this clonotype. The genes are TRBV30 and TRBJ2-2, with D maybe TRBD2 (5 bases). This CDR3 spans 13 amino acids. V lost 0 bases to trimming and J lost 6 bases, with 8 bases between them. Germline V gene data show CDR1 as GTSNPN and CDR2 as SVGIG (reference sequence). The CDR3 spells CAWSVSGAGELFF. The CDR3 coding sequence is TGTGCCTGGAGTGTAAGCGGTGCCGGGGAGCTGTTTTTT.